Shown below are 19 T cell receptor beta chains from a single sample sequenced in a study of naive and memory T cell subsets. Study conclusions and caveats: Especially in CD8 cells, naive repertoires contained a few larger clonotypes, possibly CD45RA-re-expressing memory cells.

The beta constant-region primer was an equimolar mix of two oligonucleotides covering TRBC1 and TRBC2. The ligated cDNA underwent four PCR rounds using SP2 and nested alpha and beta constant-region primers. Via MiXCR, TCRdb re-called the UMI-ligation and nested PCR reads, giving one row per CDR3 protein. The repertoire holds about 160,000 distinct CDR3 sequences, roughly 22% seen once, with 0.11% in the top ten. Their recognized antigens are unknown. Sequenced: naive CD4+ T cells from blood. These receptors were taken from a human donor in good health.

The gene calls are TRBV6-2 or TRBV6-3 and TRBJ2-4; D perhaps matches TRBD1 (6 bases). The CDR3 totals 16 residues. Looked up from germline, CDR1 is MNHEY and CDR2 is SVGEGT. The ends were cut back, 6 bases at V and 1 base at J, with 16 bases in the middle. The CDR3 DNA reads as TGTGCCAGCAGCTCAAACAGGGTTTTGGCCAAAAACATTCAGTACTTC. It is translated as CASSSNRVLAKNIQYF.

The J gene is TRBJ2-7, the V gene TRBV7-9, with unresolved D. The germline gives CDR1 SEHNR, CDR2 FQNEAQ (reference sequence). The CDR3 is 15 amino acids. The ends were cut back, 4 bases at V and 2 bases at J, with 15 bases in the middle. The CDR3 region has the DNA TGTGCCAGCAGCTCCGAGGTGCGGACGGCCTACGAGCAGTACTTC. This translates into CASSSEVRTAYEQYF.

This chain joins TRBV2 and TRBJ2-6; 9 nucleotides line up with TRBD1. The germline gives CDR1 SNHLY, CDR2 FYNNEI. J was trimmed by 0 bases and V by 8 bases; bases with no gene match: 8. This CDR3 is built from 17 residues. The CDR3 is CASSPGQGNSGANVLTF. DNA of the CDR3: TGTGCCAGCTCCCCCGGACAGGGGAACTCTGGGGCCAACGTCCTGACTTTC.

This clonotype was counted only a few times. The V and J genes are TRBV7-9 and TRBJ2-7, with D perhaps TRBD1 (6 bases). Germline V lookup: CDR1 SEHNR, CDR2 FQNEAQ (reference sequence). Trimming took 5 bases from V and 4 from J, leaving 18 bases between them. This CDR3 is 15 amino acids long. The CDR3 protein is CASSPRQDTKYEQYF. CDR3 bases: TGTGCCAGCAGCCCAAGACAGGATACGAAGTACGAGCAGTACTTC.

The chain uses TRBV4-2 and TRBJ2-1; 7 nucleotides align to TRBD2. Unmatched junction bases numbered 10, after V lost 0 bases and J lost 2 bases. Germline V gene sequence: CDR1 LGHNA, CDR2 YNFKEQ. CDR3 length: 18 amino acids. CDR3 residues: CASSQEVAGEGPYNEQFF. CDR3 nucleotides: TGTGCCAGCAGCCAAGAGGTGGCGGGAGAAGGGCCCTACAATGAGCAGTTCTTC.

This clonotype came up many times. The CDR3 region is CSAMGLAGGPYEQYF. The CDR3 DNA is TGCAGTGCTATGGGACTAGCGGGAGGGCCCTACGAGCAGTACTTC. The chain is built from TRBV20-1 and TRBJ2-7; 16 nucleotides agree with TRBD2. Trimming cost V 4 bases and J 2 bases; bases outside gene matches: 2. The length of the CDR3 is 15 residues. Germline lookup yields CDR1 DFQATT and CDR2 SNEGSKA (reference sequence).

This clonotype has ten or more counts. The chain employs TRBV29-1 and TRBJ2-1, with 7 bases fitting TRBD1. Germline-derived CDR1 and CDR2 are SQVTM and ANQGSEA. With 4 bases clipped from V and 11 bases from J, the junction kept 11 bases outside the gene matches. The CDR3 has 13 residues. DNA for the CDR3: TGCAGCGTTGGCGCCGCGCTGACAGGGAAGCAGTTCTTC. This gives the protein CSVGAALTGKQFF.

The sample holds many counts of this clonotype. The chain uses TRBV7-8 and TRBJ1-6, with TRBD1 as a possible D gene (6 bases). V lost 2 bases and J 9 bases, leaving 14 bases between the germline ends. The V gene's germline CDR1 is SGHVS and CDR2 FQNEAQ. This CDR3 is 15 amino acids long. The CDR3 sequence is CASSLTGKKGSPLHF. The DNA of the CDR3 is TGTGCCAGCAGCTTAACAGGGAAGAAAGGTTCACCCCTCCACTTT. Based on the CDR3 plus reference TRBV7-8 and TRBJ1-6, the full variable domain is GAGVSQSPRYKVAKRGQDVALRCDPISGHVSLFWYQQALGQGPEFLTYFQNEAQLDKSGLPSDRFFAERPEGSVSTLKIQRTQQEDSAVYLCASSLTGKKGSPLHFGNGTRLTVT.

The V gene is TRBV15, the J gene TRBJ1-1, with D tentatively TRBD1 (5 bases). Trimming removed 5 bases from V and 3 bases from J, with 10 bases in between. The CDR3 has 13 amino acids. Germline values: CDR1 LNHNV, CDR2 YYDKDF (reference sequence). The CDR3 loop is CATSRRGDTEAFF. For the CDR3, the DNA is TGTGCCACCAGCCGAAGGGGAGACACTGAAGCTTTCTTT.

The genes are TRBV6-1 and TRBJ2-3; a possible D gene is TRBD2 (7 bases). Trimming removed 7 bases at V and 3 bases at J, with 17 bases between. Germline V gene sequence: CDR1 MNHNS, CDR2 SASEGT. The CDR3 length is 15 residues. The CDR3 spells CASTDPSGTTDTQYF. As DNA, the CDR3 is TGTGCCAGCACGGACCCGAGCGGGACAACAGATACGCAGTATTTT.

At least ten counts were recorded for this clonotype. The chain joins TRBV6-5 to TRBJ2-2, with D possibly being TRBD2 (6 bases). This CDR3 has 14 residues. Trimming cost V 4 bases and J 5 bases, with 11 bases left between them. Germline loops: CDR1 MNHEY, CDR2 SVGAGI. This CDR3 is CASSSSVGTGELFF. The DNA for the CDR3 is TGTGCCAGCAGTTCTAGCGTGGGGACCGGGGAGCTGTTTTTT.

This clonotype was counted between two and nine times. The chain joins TRBV2 to TRBJ1-5; no firm D call. Trimming took off 3 bases at V and 3 bases at J, with 12 bases between the two ends. Germline V lookup: CDR1 SNHLY, CDR2 FYNNEI. The CDR3 sequence is 15 residues long. CDR3 nucleotides: TGTGCCAGCAGTGAGGACGGACTTTCCAATCAGCCCCAGCATTTT. Translated, it gives CASSEDGLSNQPQHF.

The gene calls are TRBV29-1 and TRBJ2-5; D possibly corresponds to TRBD2 (5 bases). Germline V gene lookup returns CDR1 SQVTM and CDR2 ANQGSEA. CDR3 size: 12 residues. The V gene lost 2 bases and the J gene lost 4 bases, with 8 bases spanning the gap. CDR3 DNA sequence: TGCAGCGTTGAACAGGCGGGAGAGACCCAGTACTTC. It translates to CSVEQAGETQYF.

The gene calls are TRBV5-6 and TRBJ2-7; D remains unclear. The CDR3 has 14 amino acids. Trimming pared 4 bases from V and 6 bases from J, leaving 17 bases between. Germline CDR1 and CDR2: SGHDT and YYEEEE. CDR3 sequence reads: CASSAPGPDGEQYF. CDR3 coding DNA: TGTGCCAGCAGCGCGCCTGGACCGGACGGCGAGCAGTACTTC.

A few counts support this clonotype. The rearrangement links TRBV6-2 or TRBV6-3 to TRBJ1-5; D might be TRBD1 (5 bases). V lost 4 bases, J lost 11 bases, and 12 bases lay in between. The length of the CDR3 is 12 residues. CDR1 MNHEY and CDR2 SVGEGT come from the germline V gene. CDR3 sequence: CASSSTADTQHF. The CDR3, as DNA: TGTGCCAGCAGTTCGACAGCTGATACCCAGCATTTT.

V gene TRBV5-6 combines with J gene TRBJ1-1; the D gene is possibly TRBD1 (6 bases). The germline gives CDR1 SGHDT, CDR2 YYEEEE. This CDR3 comprises 13 residues. The V and J ends lost 5 bases and 4 bases respectively, with 12 bases between them. The CDR3 reads CASRRLGGTEAFF. The CDR3 DNA follows: TGTGCCAGCAGGCGGCTAGGGGGCACTGAAGCTTTCTTT.

This chain connects TRBV29-1 to TRBJ1-1, with D uncertain. The CDR3 runs 13 residues. Germline lookup yields CDR1 SQVTM and CDR2 ANQGSEA. Trimming took off 8 bases at V and 6 bases at J, with 19 bases between the two ends. CDR3 sequence: CSTYSGQLPEAFF. The CDR3 DNA sequence: TGCAGCACATACTCTGGTCAGTTACCTGAAGCTTTCTTT.

The chain employs TRBV7-9 and TRBJ1-2, with D maybe TRBD1 (5 bases). The CDR3 contains 12 residues. Trimming took off 5 bases at V and 8 bases at J, with 12 bases between the two ends. Germline CDR1 and CDR2: SEHNR and FQNEAQ (reference sequence). CDR3 sequence: CASSRGTVGYTF. CDR3 nucleotides: TGTGCCAGCAGCCGGGGGACGGTAGGCTACACCTTC.

The chain combines TRBV7-6 with TRBJ1-5; TRBD1 might be the D (6 bases). Germline values: CDR1 SGHVS, CDR2 FNYEAQ. V lost 5 bases and J lost 3, with 14 bases in between. The CDR3 runs to 15 residues. The CDR3 spells CASSADSLPNQPQHF. CDR3 bases: TGTGCCAGCAGCGCGGACAGCCTTCCCAATCAGCCCCAGCATTTT.